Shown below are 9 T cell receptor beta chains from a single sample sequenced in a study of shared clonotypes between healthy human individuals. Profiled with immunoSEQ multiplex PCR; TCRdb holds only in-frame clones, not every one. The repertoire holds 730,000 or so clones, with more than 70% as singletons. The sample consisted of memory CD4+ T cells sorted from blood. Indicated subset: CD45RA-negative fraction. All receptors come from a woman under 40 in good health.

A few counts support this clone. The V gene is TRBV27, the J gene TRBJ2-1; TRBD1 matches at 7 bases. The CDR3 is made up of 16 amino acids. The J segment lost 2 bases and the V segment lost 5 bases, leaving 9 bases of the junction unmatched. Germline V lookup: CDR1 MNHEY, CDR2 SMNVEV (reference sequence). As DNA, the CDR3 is TGTGCCAGCAGTGGACGGGGCGACAGGGCCTACAATGAGCAGTTCTTC. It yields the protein CASSGRGDRAYNEQFF.

As DNA, the CDR3 is TGTGCCAGCAGCTTCGGGACTAGCGGTTACAATGAGCAGTTCTTC. The encoded protein is CASSFGTSGYNEQFF. V is TRBV7-3 and J is TRBJ2-1; 11 bases agree with TRBD2. V gave up 3 bases and J gave up 4 bases; unmatched junction bases: 2. The germline V gene encodes CDR1 SGHTA and CDR2 FQGTGA. The CDR3 is 15 amino acids.

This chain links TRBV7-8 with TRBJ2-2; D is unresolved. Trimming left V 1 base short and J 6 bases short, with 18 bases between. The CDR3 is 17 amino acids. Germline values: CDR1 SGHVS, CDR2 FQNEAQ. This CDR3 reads CASSLVPRKIDSGELFF. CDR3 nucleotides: TGTGCCAGCAGCTTAGTACCCAGAAAGATCGACTCCGGGGAGCTGTTTTTT.

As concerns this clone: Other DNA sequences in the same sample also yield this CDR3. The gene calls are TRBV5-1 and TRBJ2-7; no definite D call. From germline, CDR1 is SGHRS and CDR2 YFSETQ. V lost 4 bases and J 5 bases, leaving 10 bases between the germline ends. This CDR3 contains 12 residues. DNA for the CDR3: TGCGCCAGCAGCGGCACGGGCGACGAGCAGTACTTC. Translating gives CASSGTGDEQYF.

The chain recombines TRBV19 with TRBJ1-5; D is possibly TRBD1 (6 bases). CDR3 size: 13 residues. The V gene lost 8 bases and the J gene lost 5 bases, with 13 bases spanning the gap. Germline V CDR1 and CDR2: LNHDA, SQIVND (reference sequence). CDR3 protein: CASVLGAYQPQHF. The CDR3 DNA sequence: TGTGCCAGTGTGCTGGGGGCATATCAGCCCCAGCATTTT.

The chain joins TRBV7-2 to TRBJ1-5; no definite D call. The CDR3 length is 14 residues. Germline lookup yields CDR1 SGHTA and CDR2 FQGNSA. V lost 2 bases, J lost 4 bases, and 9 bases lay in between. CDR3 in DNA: TGTGCCAGCAGCTTAAACAACAGAAATCAGCCCCAGCATTTT. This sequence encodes CASSLNNRNQPQHF.

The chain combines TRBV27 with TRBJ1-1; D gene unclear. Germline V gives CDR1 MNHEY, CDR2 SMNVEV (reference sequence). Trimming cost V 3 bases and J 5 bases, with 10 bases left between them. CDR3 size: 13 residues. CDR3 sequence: CASSFLSRTEAFF. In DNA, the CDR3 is TGTGCCAGCAGTTTCTTATCTAGGACTGAAGCTTTCTTT.

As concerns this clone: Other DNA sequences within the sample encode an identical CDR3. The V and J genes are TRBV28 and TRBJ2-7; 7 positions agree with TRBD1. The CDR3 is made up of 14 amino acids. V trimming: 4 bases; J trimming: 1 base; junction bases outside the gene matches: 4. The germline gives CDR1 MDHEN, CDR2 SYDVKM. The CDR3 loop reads CASSWDSRSYEQYF. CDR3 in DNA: TGTGCCAGCAGTTGGGACAGTCGTTCCTACGAGCAGTACTTC.

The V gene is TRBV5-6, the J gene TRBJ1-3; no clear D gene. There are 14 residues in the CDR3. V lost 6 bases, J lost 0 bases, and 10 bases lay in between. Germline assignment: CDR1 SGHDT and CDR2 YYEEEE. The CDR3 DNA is TGTGCCAGCACTGACTCGAGCTCTGGAAACACCATATATTTT. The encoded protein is CASTDSSSGNTIYF. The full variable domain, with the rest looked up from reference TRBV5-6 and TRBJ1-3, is DAGVTQSPTHLIKTRGQQVTLRCSPKSGHDTVSWYQQALGQGPQFIFQYYEEEERQRGNFPDRFSGHQFPNYSSELNVNALLLGDSALYLCASTDSSSGNTIYFGEGSWLTVV.